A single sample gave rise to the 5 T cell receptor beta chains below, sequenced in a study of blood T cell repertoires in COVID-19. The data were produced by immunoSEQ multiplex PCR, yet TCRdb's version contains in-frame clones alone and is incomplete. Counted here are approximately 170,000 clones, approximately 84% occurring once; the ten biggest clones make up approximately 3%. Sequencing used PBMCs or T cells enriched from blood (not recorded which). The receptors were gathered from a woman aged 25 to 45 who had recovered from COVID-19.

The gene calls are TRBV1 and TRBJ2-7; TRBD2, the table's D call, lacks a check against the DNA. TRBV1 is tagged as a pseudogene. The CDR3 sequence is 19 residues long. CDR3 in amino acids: CTSSQDNCRWRGASYEQYF. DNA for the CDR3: TGCACCAGCAGCCAAGATAATTGTCGCTGGCGGGGGGCCTCCTACGAGCAGTACTTC.

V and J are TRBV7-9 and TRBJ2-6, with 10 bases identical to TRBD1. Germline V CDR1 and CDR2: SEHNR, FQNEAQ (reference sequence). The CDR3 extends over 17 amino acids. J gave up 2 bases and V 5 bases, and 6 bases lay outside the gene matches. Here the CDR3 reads CASSRRQGATGANVLTF. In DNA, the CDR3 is TGTGCCAGCAGCCGCCGACAGGGGGCCACTGGGGCCAACGTCCTGACTTTC.

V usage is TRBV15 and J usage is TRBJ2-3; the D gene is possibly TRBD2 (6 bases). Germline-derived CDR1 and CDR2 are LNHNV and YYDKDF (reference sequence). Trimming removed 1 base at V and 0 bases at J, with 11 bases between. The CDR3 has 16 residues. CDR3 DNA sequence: TGTGCCACCAGCAGAGCGGGGGAAGGAAGCACAGATACGCAGTATTTT. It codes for CATSRAGEGSTDTQYF.

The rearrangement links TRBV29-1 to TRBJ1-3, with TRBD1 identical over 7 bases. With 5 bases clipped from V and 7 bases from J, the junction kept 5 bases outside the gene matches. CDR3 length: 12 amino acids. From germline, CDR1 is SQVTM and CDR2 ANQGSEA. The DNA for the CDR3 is TGCAGCGTTCGACAGGGACCGAACACCATATATTTT. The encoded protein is CSVRQGPNTIYF.

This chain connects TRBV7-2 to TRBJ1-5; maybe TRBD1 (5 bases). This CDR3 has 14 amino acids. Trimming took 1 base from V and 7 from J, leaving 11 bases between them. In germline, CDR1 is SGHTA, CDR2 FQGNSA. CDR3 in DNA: TGTGCCAGCAGCTTAGAACCGGGGGGACAGCCCCAGCATTTT. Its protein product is CASSLEPGGQPQHF.